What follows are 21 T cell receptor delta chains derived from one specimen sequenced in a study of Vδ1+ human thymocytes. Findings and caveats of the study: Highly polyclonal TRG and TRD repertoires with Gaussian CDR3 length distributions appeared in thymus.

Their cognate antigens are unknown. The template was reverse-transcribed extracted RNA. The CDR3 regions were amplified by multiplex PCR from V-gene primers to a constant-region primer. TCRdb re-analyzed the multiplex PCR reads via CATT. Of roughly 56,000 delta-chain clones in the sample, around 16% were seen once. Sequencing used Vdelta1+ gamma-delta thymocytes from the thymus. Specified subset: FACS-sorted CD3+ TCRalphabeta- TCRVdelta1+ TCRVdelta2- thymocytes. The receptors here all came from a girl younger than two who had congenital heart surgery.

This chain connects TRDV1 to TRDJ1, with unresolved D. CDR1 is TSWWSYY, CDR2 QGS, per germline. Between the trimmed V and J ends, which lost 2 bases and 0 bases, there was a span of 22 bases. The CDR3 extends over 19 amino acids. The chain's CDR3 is CALGEVFGRRQPNTDKLIF. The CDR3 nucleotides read TGTGCTCTTGGGGAAGTATTCGGCCGGCGCCAGCCTAACACCGATAAACTCATCTTT.

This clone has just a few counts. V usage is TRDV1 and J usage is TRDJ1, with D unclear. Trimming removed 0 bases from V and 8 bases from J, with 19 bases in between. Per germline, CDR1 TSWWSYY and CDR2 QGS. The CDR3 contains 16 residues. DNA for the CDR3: TGTGCTCTTGGGGAACTTGATTCCCGAGGGCACGCCAAACTCATCTTT. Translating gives CALGELDSRGHAKLIF.

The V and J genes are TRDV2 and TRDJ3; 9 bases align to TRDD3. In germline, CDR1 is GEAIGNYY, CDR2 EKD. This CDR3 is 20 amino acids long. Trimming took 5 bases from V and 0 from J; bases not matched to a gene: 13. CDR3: CACGGTGGDSSSWDTRQMFF. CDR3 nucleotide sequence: TGTGCCTGTGGGGGAACTGGGGGAGACTCGAGCTCCTGGGACACCCGACAGATGTTTTTC.

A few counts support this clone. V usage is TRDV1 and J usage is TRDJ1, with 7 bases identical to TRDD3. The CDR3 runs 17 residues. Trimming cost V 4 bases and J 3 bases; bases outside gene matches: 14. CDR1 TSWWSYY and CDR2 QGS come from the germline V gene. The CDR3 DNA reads TGTGCTCTTGGGGGACCCTGTTGCTCGGGGATATCCGATAAACTCATCTTT. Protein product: CALGGPCCSGISDKLIF.

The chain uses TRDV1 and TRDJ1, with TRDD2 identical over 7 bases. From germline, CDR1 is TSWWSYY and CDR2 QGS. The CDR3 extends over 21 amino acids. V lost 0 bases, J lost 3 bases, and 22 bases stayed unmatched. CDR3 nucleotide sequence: TGTGCTCTTGGGGAACTCCACTTCCTTCCTCCTACCCTTGATTCGGCCGATAAACTCATCTTT. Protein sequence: CALGELHFLPPTLDSADKLIF.

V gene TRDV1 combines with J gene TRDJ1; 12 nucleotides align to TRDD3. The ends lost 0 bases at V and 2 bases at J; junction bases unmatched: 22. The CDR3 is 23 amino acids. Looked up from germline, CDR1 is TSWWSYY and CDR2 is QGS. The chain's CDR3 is CALGELKPALFLLGDTLTDKLIF. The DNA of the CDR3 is TGTGCTCTTGGGGAACTAAAACCTGCCCTATTCTTACTGGGGGATACCCTTACCGATAAACTCATCTTT.

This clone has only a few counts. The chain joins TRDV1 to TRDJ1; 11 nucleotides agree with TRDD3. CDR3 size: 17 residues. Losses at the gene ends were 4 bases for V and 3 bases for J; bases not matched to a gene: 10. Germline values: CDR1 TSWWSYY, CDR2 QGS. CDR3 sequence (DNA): TGTGCTCTTGGGGTTTTTGGGTGGGGGATACGCTCCGATAAACTCATCTTT. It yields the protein CALGVFGWGIRSDKLIF.

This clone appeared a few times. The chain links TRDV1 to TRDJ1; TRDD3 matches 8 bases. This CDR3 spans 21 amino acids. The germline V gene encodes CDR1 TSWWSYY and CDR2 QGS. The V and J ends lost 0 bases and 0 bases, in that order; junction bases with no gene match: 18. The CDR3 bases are TGTGCTCTTGGGGAACTTCTTCCCAAATCTGGGGGAGACGCTTACACCGATAAACTCATCTTT. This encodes CALGELLPKSGGDAYTDKLIF.

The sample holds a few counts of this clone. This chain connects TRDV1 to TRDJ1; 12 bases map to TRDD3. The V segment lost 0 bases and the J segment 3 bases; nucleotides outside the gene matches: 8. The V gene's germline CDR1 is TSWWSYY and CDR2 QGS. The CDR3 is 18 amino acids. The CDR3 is CALGELALNWGIPDKLIF. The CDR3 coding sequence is TGTGCTCTTGGGGAACTTGCCCTCAACTGGGGGATACCCGATAAACTCATCTTT.

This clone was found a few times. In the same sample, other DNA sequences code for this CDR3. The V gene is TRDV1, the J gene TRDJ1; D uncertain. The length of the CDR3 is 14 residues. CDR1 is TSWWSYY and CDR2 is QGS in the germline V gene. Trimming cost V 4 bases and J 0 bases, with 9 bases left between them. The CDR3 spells CALGGLPYTDKLIF. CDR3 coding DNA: TGTGCTCTTGGGGGCCTCCCTTACACCGATAAACTCATCTTT.

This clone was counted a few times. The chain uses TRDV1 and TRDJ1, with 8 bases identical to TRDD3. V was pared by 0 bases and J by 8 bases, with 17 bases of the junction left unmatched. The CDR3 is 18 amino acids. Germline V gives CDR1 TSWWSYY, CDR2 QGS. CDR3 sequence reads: CALGELSHPVLLGAKLIF. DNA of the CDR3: TGTGCTCTTGGGGAACTTTCTCATCCCGTCCTACTGGGGGCAAAACTCATCTTT.

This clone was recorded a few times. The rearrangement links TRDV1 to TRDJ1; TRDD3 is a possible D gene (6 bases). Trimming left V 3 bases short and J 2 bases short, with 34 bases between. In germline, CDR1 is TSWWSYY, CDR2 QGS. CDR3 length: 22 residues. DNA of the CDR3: TGTGCTCTTGGGGAGTACCGAAACTTCGACCTTTCCTGGGGAGAGGCTACCGATAAACTCATCTTT. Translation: CALGEYRNFDLSWGEATDKLIF.

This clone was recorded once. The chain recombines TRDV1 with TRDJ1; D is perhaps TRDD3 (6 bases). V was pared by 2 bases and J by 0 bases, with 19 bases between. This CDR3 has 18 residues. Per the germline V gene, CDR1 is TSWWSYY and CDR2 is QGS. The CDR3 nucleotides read TGTGCTCTTGGGGAATCTACGGACTGGGTGGGGTACACCGATAAACTCATCTTT. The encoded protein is CALGESTDWVGYTDKLIF.

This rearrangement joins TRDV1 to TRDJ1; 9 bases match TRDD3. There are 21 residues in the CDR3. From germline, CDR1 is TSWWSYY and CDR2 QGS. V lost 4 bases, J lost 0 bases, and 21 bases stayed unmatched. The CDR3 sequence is CALGGGLSQLGEPLYTDKLIF. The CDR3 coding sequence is TGTGCTCTTGGGGGAGGCCTGAGTCAACTGGGGGAACCCTTGTACACCGATAAACTCATCTTT.

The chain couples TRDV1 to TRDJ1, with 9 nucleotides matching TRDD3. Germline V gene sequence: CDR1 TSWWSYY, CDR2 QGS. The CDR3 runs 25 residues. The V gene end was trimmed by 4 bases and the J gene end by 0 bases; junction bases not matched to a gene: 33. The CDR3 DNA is TGTGCTCTTGGGGCTCGTCGCCCGACTGACCAAAAGGGGGGATACCCCACCCTGTACACCGATAAACTCATCTTT. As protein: CALGARRPTDQKGGYPTLYTDKLIF.

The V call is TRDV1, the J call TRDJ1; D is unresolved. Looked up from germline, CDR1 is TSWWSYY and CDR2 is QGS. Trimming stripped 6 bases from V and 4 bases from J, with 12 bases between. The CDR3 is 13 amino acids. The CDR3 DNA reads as TGTGCTCTTGGTGCCCGGTTTTTCGATAAACTCATCTTT. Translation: CALGARFFDKLIF.

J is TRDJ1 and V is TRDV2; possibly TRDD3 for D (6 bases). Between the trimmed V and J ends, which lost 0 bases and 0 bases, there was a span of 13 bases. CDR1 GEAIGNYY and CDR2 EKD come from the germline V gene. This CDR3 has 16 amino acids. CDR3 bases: TGTGCCTGTGACACCTGGGGGCCCCCTTACACCGATAAACTCATCTTT. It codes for CACDTWGPPYTDKLIF.

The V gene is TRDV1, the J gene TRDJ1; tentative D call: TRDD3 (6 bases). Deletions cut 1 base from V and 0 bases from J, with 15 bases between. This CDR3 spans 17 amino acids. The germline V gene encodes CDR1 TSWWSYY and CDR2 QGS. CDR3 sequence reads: CALGEPQGGTYTDKLIF. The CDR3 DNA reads TGTGCTCTTGGGGAACCCCAGGGGGGAACGTACACCGATAAACTCATCTTT.

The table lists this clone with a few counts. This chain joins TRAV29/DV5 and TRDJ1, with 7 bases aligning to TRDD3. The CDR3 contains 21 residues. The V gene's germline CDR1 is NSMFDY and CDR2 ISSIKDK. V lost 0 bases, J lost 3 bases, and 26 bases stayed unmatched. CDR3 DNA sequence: TGTGCAGCAAGCGCGTGGCTGGGGGGGCGGGTACTCAAGTTTTTCTCCGATAAACTCATCTTT. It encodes CAASAWLGGRVLKFFSDKLIF. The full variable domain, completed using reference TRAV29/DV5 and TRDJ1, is DQQVKQNSPSLSVQEGRISILNCDYTNSMFDYFLWYKKYPAEGPTFLISISSIKDKNEDGRFTVFLNKSAKHLSLHIVPSQPGDSAVYFCAASAWLGGRVLKFFSDKLIFGKGTRVTVEP.

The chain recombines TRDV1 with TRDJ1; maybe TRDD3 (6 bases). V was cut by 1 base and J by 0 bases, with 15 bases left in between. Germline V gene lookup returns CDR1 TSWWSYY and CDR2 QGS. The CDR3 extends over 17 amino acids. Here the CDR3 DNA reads TGTGCTCTTGGGGAACCCTCGGGGGACCCGTACACCGATAAACTCATCTTT. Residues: CALGEPSGDPYTDKLIF.

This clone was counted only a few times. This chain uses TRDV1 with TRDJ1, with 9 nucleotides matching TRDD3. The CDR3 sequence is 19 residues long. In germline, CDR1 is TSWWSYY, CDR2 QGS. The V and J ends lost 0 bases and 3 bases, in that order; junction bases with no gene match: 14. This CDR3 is CALGELHLLGDTGSDKLIF. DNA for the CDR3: TGTGCTCTTGGGGAACTACACCTACTAGGGGATACGGGGTCCGATAAACTCATCTTT.